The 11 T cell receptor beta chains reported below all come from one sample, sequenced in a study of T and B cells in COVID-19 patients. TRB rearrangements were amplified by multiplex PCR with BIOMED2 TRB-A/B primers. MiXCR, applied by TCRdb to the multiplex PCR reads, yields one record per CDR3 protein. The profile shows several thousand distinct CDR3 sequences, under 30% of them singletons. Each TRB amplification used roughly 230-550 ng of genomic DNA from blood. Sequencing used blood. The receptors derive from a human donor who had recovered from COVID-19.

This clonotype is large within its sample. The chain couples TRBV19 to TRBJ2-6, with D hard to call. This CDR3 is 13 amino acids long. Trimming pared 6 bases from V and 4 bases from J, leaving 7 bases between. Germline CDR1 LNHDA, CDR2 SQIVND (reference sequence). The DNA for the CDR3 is TGTGCCAGTAGCAGCACCGGGGCCAACGTCCTGACTTTC. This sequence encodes CASSSTGANVLTF. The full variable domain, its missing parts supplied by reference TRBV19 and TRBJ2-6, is DGGITQSPKYLFRKEGQNVTLSCEQNLNHDAMYWYRQDPGQGLRLIYYSQIVNDFQKGDIAEGYSVSREKKESFPLTVTSAQKNPTAFYLCASSSTGANVLTFGAGSRLTVL.

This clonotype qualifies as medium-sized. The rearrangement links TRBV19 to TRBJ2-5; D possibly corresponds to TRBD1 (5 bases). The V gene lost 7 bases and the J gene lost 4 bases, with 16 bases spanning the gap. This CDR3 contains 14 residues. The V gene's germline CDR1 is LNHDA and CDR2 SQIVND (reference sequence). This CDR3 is CASKGSPESETQYF. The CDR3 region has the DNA TGTGCCAGTAAGGGGTCCCCCGAGTCAGAGACCCAGTACTTC.

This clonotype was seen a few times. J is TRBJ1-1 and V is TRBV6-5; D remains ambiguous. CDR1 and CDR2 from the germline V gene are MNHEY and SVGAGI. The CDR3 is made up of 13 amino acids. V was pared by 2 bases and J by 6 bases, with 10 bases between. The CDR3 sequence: CASSYRREAEAFF. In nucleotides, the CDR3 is TGTGCCAGCAGTTACCGTCGGGAGGCTGAAGCTTTCTTT.

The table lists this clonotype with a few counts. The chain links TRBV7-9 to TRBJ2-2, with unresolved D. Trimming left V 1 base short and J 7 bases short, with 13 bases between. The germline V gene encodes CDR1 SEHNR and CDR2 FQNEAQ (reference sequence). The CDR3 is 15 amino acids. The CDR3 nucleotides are TGTGCCAGCAGCTTAGTGCGCCTTTCGGGCGGGGAGCTGTTTTTT. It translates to CASSLVRLSGGELFF.

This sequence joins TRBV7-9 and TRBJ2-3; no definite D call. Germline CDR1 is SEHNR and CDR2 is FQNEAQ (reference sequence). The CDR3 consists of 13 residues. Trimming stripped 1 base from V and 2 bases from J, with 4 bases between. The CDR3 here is CASSLELTDTQYF. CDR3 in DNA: TGTGCCAGCAGCTTAGAGCTCACAGATACGCAGTATTTT. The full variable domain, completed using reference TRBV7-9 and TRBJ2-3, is DTGVSQNPRHKITKRGQNVTFRCDPISEHNRLYWYRQTLGQGPEFLTYFQNEAQLEKSRLLSDRFSAERPKGSFSTLEIQRTEQGDSAMYLCASSLELTDTQYFGPGTRLTVL.

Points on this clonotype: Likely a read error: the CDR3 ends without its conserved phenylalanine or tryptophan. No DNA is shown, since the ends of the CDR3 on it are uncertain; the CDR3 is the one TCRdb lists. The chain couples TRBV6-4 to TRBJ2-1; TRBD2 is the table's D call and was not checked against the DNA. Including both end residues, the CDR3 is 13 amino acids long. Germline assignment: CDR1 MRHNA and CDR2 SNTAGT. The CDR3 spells CASRRTSGGTLPL.

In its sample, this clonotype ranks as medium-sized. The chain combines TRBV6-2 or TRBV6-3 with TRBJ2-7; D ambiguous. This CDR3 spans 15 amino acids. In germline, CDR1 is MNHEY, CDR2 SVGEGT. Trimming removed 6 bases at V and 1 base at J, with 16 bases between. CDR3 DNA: TGTGCCAGCAGCGAGGACGGAGCATCTTCCTACGAGCAGTACTTC. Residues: CASSEDGASSYEQYF.

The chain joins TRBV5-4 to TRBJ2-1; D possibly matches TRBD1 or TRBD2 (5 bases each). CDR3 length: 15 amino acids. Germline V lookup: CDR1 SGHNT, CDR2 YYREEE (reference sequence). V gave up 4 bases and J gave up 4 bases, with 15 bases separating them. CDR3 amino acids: CASSLPGRRYNEQFF. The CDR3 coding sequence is TGTGCCAGCAGCCTCCCGGGACGGAGGTACAATGAGCAGTTCTTC.

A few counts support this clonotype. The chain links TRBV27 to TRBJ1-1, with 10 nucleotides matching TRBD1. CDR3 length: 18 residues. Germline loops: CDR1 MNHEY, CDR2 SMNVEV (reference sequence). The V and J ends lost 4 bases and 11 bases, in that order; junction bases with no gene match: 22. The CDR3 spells CASSSRSRDRGGYPSAFF. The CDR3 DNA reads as TGTGCCAGCAGTTCCCGGTCCCGGGACAGGGGAGGGTACCCGAGTGCTTTCTTT.

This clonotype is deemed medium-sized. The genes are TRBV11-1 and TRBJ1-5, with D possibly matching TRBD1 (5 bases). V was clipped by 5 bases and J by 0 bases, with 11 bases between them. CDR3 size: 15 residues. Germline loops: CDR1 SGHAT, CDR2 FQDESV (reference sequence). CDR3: CASSAGQGSNQPQHF. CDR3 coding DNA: TGTGCCAGCAGCGCGGGGCAGGGTAGCAATCAGCCCCAGCATTTT.

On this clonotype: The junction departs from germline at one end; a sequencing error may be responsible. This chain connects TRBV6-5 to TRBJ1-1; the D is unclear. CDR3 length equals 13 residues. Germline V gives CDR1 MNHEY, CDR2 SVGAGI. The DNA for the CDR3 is TGTGCCTGCAGTGATGTACCGAACACTGAAGCTCTCTTT. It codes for CACSDVPNTEALF.